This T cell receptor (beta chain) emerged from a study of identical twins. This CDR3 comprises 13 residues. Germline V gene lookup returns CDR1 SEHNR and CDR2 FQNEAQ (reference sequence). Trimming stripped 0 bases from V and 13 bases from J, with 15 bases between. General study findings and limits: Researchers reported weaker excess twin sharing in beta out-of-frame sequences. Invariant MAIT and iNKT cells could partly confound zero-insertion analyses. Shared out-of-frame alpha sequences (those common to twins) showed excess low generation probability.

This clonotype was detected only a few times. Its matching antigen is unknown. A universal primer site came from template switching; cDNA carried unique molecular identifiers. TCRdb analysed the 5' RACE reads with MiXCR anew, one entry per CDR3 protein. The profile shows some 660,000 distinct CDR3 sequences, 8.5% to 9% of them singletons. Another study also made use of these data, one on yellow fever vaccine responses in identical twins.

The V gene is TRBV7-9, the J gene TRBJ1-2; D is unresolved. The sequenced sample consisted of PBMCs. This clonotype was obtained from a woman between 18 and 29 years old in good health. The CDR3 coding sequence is TGTGCCAGCAGCTTAGCGGTTCTACAAGGCCCCACCTTC. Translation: CASSLAVLQGPTF. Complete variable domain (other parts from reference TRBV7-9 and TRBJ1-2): DTGVSQNPRHKITKRGQNVTFRCDPISEHNRLYWYRQTLGQGPEFLTYFQNEAQLEKSRLLSDRFSAERPKGSFSTLEIQRTEQGDSAMYLCASSLAVLQGPTFGSGTRLTVV.